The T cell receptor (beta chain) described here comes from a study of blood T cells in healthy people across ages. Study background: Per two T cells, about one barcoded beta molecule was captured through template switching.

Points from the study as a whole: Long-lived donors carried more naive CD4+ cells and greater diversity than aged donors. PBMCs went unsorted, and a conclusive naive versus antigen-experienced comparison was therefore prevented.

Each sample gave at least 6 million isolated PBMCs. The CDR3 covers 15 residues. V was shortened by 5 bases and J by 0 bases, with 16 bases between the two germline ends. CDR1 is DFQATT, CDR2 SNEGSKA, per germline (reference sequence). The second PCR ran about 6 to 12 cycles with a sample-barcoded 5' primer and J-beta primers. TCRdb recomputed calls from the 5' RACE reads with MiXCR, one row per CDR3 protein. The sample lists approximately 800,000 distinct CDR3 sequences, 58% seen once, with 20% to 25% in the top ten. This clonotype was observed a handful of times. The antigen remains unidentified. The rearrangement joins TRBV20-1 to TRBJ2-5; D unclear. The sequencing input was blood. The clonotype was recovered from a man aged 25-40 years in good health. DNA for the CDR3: TGCAGTGCTCCAAACTGGCGAAAAGACCAAGAGACCCAGTACTTC. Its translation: CSAPNWRKDQETQYF.